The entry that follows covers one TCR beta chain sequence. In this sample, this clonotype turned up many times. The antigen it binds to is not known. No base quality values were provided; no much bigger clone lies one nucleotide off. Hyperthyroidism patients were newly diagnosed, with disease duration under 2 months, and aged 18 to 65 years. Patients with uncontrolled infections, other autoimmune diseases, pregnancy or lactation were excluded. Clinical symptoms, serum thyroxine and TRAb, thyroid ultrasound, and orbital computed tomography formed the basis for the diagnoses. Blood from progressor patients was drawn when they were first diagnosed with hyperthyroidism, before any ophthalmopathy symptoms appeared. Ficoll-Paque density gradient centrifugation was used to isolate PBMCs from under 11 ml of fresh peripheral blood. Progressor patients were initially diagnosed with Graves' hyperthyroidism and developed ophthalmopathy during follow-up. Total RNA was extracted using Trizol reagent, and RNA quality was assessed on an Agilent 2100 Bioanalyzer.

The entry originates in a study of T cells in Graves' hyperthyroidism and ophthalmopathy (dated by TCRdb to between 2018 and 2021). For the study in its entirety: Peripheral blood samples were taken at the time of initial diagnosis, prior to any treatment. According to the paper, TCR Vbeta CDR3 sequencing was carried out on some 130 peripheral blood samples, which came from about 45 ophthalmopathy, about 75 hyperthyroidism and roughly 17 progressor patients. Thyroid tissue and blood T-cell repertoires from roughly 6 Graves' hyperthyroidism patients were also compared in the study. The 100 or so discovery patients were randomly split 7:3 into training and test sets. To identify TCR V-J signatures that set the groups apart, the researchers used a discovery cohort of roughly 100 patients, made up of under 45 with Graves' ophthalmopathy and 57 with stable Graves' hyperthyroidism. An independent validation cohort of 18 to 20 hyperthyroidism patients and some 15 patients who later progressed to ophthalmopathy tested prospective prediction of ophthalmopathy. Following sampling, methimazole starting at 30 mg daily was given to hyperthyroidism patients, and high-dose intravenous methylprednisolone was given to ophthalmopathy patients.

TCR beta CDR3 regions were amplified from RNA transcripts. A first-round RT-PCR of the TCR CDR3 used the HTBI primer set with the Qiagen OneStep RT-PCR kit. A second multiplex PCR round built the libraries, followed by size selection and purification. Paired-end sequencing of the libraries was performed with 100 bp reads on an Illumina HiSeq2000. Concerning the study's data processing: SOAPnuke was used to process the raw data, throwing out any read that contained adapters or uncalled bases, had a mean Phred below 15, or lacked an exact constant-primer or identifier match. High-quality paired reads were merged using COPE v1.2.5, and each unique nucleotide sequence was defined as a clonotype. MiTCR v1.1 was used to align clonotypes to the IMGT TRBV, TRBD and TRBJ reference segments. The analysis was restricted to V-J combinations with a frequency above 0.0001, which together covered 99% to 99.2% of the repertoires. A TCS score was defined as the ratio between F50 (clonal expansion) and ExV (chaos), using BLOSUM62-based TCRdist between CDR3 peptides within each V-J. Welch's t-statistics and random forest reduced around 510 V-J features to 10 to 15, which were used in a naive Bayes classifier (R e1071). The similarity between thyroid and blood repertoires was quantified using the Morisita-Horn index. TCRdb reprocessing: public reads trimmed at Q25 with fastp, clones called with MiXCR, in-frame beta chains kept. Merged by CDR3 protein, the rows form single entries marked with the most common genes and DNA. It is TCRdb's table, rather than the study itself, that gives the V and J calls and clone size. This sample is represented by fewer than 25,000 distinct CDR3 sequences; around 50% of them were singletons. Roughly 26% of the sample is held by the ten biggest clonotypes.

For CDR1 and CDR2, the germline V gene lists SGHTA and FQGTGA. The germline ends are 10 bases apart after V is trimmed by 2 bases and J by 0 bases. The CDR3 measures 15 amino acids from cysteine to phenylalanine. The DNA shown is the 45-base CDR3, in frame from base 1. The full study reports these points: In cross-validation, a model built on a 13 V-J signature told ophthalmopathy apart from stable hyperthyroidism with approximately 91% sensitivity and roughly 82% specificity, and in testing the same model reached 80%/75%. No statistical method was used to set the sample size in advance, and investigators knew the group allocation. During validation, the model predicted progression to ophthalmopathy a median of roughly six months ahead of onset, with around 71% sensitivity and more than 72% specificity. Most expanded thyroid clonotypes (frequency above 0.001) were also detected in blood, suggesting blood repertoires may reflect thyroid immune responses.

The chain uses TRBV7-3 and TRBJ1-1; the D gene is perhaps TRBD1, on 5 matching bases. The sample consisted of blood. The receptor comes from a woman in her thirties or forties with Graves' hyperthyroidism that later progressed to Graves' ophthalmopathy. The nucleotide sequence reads TGTGCCAGCAGCTTATGGGGGGATATGAACACTGAAGCTTTCTTT. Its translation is CASSLWGDMNTEAFF.